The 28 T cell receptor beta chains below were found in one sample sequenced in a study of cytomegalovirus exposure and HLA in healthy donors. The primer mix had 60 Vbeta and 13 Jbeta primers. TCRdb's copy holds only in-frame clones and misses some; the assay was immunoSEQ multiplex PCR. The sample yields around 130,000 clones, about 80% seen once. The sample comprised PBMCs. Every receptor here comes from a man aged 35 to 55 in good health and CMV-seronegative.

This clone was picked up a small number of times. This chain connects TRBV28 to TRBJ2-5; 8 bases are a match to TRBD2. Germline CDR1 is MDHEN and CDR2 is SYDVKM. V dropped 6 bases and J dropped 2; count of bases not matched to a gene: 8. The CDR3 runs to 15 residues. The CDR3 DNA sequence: TGTGCCAGCAGGACACTAGCGGTTCTACAAGAGACCCAGTACTTC. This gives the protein CASRTLAVLQETQYF.

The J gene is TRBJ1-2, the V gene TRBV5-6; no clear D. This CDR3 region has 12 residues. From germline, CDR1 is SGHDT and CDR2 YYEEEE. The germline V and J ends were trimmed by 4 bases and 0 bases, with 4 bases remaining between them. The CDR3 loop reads CASSPANYGYTF. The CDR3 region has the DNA TGTGCCAGCAGCCCAGCTAACTATGGCTACACCTTC. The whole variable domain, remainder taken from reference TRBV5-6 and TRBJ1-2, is DAGVTQSPTHLIKTRGQQVTLRCSPKSGHDTVSWYQQALGQGPQFIFQYYEEEERQRGNFPDRFSGHQFPNYSSELNVNALLLGDSALYLCASSPANYGYTFGSGTRLTVV.

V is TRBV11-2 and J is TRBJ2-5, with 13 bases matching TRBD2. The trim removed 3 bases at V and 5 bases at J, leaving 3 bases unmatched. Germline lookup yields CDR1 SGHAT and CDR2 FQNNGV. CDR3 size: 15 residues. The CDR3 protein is CASSLGLAGSETQYF. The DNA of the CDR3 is TGTGCCAGCAGCTTGGGACTAGCGGGAAGCGAGACCCAGTACTTC.

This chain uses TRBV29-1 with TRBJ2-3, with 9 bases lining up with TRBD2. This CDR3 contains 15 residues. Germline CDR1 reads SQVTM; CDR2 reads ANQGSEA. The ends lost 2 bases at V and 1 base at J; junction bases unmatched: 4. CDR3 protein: CSVESSSGGTDTQYF. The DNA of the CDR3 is TGCAGCGTTGAAAGCTCTAGCGGGGGCACAGATACGCAGTATTTT.

CDR3 coding DNA: TGTGCCACCAGCAGAGGGCAAGGGGGACGGAGCTATAACTATGGCTACACCTTC. Amino acid sequence: CATSRGQGGRSYNYGYTF. The chain carries TRBV15 and TRBJ1-2; D is perhaps TRBD1 (6 bases). CDR3 size: 18 residues. CDR1 is LNHNV, CDR2 YYDKDF, per germline (reference sequence). V dropped 1 base and J dropped 1 base, with 19 bases sitting between them. The variable domain in full, completed from reference TRBV15 and TRBJ1-2, reads DAMVIQNPRYQVTQFGKPVTLSCSQTLNHNVMYWYQQKSSQAPKLLFHYYDKDFNNEADTPDNFQSRRPNTSFCFLDIRSPGLGDTAMYLCATSRGQGGRSYNYGYTFGSGTRLTVV.

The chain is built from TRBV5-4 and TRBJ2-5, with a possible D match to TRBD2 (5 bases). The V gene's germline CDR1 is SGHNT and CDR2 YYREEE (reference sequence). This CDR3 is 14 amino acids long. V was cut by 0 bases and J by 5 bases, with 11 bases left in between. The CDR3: CASSLDLAEETQYF. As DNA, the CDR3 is TGTGCCAGCAGCTTGGATCTAGCAGAGGAGACCCAGTACTTC.

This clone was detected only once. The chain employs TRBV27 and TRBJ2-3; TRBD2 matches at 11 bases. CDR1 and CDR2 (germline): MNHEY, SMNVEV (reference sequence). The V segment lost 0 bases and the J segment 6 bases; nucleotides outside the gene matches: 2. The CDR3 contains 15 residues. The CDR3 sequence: CASSLSPSGGDTQYF. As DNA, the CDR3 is TGTGCCAGCAGTTTATCCCCTAGCGGGGGGGATACGCAGTATTTT.

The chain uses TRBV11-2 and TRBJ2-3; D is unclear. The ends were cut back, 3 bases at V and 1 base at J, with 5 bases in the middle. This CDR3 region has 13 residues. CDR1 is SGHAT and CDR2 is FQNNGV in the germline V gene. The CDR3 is CASSFQGTDTQYF. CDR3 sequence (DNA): TGTGCCAGCAGCTTTCAGGGCACAGATACGCAGTATTTT.

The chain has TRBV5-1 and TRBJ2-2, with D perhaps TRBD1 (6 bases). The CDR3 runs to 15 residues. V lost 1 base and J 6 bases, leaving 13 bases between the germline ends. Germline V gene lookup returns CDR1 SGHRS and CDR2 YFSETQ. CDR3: CASSLSIQGAGELFF. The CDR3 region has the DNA TGCGCCAGCAGCTTGTCAATACAGGGTGCCGGGGAGCTGTTTTTT.

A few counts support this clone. CDR3 sequence (DNA): TGTGCCAGTAGTCCCACCCGGACAGGGGACTTTAATCAGCCCCAGCATTTT. Its protein is CASSPTRTGDFNQPQHF. The rearrangement uses TRBV19 and TRBJ1-5, with 9 nucleotides matching TRBD1. CDR3 length: 17 residues. CDR1 and CDR2 from the germline V gene are LNHDA and SQIVND (reference sequence). J was trimmed by 4 bases and V by 5 bases; bases with no gene match: 12. Using reference TRBV19 and TRBJ1-5 for the parts outside the CDR3, the full variable domain is DGGITQSPKYLFRKEGQNVTLSCEQNLNHDAMYWYRQDPGQGLRLIYYSQIVNDFQKGDIAEGYSVSREKKESFPLTVTSAQKNPTAFYLCASSPTRTGDFNQPQHFGDGTRLSIL.

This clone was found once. The CDR3 region is CAWSKRGSEEQYF. CDR3 DNA: TGTGCCTGGAGTAAGCGGGGCTCGGAAGAGCAGTACTTC. The chain links TRBV30 to TRBJ2-7; the match to TRBD2 covers 7 bases. The CDR3 is made up of 13 amino acids. Trimming removed 2 bases from V and 7 bases from J; junction bases left unmatched: 8. Germline CDR1 is GTSNPN and CDR2 is SVGIG (reference sequence).

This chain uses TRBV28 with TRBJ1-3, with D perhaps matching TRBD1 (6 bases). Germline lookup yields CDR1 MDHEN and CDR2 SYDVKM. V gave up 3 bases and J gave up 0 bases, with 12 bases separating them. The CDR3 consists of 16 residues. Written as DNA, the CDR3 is TGTGCCAGCAGTTTCAGGGGATCGTTCTCTGGAAACACCATATATTTT. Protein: CASSFRGSFSGNTIYF.

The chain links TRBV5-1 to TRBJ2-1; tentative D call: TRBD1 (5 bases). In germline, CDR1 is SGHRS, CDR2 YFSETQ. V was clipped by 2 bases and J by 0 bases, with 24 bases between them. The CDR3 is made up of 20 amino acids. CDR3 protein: CASSFSAFTGSYSSYNEQFF. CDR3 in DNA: TGCGCCAGCAGCTTTTCAGCTTTTACAGGCAGTTACAGCTCCTACAATGAGCAGTTCTTC.

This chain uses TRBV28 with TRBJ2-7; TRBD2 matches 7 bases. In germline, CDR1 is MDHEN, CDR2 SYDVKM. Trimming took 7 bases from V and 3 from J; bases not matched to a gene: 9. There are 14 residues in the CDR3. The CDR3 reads CASNKGGPFYEQYF. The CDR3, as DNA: TGTGCCAGCAACAAGGGAGGGCCTTTCTACGAGCAGTACTTC.

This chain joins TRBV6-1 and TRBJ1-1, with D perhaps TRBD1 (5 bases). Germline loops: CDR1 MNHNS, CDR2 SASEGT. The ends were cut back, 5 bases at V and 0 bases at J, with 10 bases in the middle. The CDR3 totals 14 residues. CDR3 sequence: CASSLGHMNTEAFF. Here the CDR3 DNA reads TGTGCCAGCAGTCTTGGACATATGAACACTGAAGCTTTCTTT.

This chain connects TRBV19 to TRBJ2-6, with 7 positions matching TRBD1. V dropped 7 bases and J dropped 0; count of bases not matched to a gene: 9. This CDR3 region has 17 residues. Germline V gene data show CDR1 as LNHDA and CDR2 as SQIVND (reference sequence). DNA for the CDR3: TGTGCCAGTAAGGGGACAGATCTTTCCTCTGGGGCCAACGTCCTGACTTTC. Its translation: CASKGTDLSSGANVLTF.

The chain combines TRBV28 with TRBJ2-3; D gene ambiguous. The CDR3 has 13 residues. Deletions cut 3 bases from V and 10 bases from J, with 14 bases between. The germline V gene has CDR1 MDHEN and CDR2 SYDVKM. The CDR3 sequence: CASSLLPSGAQYF. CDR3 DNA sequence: TGTGCCAGCAGTTTGTTGCCCTCCGGTGCGCAGTATTTT. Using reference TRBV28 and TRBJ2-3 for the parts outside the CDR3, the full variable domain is DVKVTQSSRYLVKRTGEKVFLECVQDMDHENMFWYRQDPGLGLRLIYFSYDVKMKEKGDIPEGYSVSREKKERFSLILESASTNQTSMYLCASSLLPSGAQYFGPGTRLTVL.

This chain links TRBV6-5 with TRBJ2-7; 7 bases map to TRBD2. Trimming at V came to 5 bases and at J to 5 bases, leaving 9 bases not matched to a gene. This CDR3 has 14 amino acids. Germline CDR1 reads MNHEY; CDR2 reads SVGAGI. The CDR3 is CASSLVSGGNEQYF. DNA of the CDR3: TGTGCCAGCAGTCTTGTGTCGGGAGGCAACGAGCAGTACTTC.

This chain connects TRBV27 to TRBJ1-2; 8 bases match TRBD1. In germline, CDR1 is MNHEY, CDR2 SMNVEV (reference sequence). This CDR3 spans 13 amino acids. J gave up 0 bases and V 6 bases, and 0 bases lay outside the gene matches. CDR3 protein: CASSRGPNYGYTF. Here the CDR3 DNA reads TGTGCCAGCAGCAGGGGGCCTAACTATGGCTACACCTTC.

The CDR3 loop reads CASSPGTDNYGYTF. CDR3 bases: TGTGCCAGCTCCCCGGGGACAGATAACTATGGCTACACCTTC. The chain combines TRBV18 with TRBJ1-2; TRBD1 aligns across 7 bases. The CDR3 extends over 14 amino acids. Germline loops: CDR1 KGHSH, CDR2 LQKENI. V trimming: 6 bases; J trimming: 1 base; junction bases outside the gene matches: 5.

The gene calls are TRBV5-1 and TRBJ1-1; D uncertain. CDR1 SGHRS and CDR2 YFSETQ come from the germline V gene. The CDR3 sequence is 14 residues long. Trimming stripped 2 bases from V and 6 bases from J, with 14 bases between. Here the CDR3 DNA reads TGCGCCAGCAGCTTTCACGCCTCGAGGGCTGAAGCTTTCTTT. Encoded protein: CASSFHASRAEAFF.

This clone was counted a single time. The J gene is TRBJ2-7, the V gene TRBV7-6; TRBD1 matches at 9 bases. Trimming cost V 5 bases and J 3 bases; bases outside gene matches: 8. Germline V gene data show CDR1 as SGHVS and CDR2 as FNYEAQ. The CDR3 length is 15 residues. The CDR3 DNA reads TGTGCCAGCAGCCTATTCGGGACAGGGAACTACGAGCAGTACTTC. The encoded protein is CASSLFGTGNYEQYF.

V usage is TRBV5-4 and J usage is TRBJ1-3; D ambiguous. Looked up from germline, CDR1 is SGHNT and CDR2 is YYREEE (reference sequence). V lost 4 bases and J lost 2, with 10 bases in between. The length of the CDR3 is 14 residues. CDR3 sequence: CASSLAAAGNTIYF. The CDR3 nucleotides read TGTGCCAGCAGCCTGGCTGCAGCTGGAAACACCATATATTTT.

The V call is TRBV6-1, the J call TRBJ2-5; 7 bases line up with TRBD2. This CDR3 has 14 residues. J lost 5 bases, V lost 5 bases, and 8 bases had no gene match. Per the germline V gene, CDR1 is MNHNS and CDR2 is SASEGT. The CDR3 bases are TGTGCCAGCAGTCGAGGGGAGGGGTTGGAGACCCAGTACTTC. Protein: CASSRGEGLETQYF.

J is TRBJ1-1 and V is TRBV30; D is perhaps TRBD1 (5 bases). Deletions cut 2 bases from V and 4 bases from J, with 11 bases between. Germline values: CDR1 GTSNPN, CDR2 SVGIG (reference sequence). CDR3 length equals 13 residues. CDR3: CAWSLGGSTEAFF. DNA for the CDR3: TGTGCCTGGAGTCTCGGGGGAAGCACTGAAGCTTTCTTT.

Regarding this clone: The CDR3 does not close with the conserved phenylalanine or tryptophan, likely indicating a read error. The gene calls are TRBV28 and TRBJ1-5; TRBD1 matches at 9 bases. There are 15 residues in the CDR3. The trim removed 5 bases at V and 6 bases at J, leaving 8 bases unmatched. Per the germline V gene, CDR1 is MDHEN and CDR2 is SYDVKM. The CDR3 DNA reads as TGTGCCAGCAGTCCCGCGACAGGGGGTCCTCAGCCCCAGCATGTT. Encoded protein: CASSPATGGPQPQHV.

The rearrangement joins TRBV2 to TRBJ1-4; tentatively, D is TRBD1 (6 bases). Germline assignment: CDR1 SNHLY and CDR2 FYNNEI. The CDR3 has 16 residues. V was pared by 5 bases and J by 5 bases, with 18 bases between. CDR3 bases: TGTGCCAGCAGTAACCACAGGGCCATGCGAAATGAAAAACTGTTTTTT. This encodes CASSNHRAMRNEKLFF.

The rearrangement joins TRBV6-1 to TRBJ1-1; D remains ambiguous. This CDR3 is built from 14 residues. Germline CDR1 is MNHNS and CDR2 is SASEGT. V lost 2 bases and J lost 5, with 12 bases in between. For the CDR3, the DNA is TGTGCCAGCAGTGAAATCTCTATCGGGACTGAAGCTTTCTTT. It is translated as CASSEISIGTEAFF.